This TCR beta chain was sequenced during a study of T cells in Graves' hyperthyroidism and ophthalmopathy. Amplified TCR beta CDR3 regions derived from RNA transcripts. Researchers ran a first-round RT-PCR on the TCR CDR3 using the HTBI primer set. MiXCR, applied by TCRdb to the multiplex PCR reads, yields one record per CDR3 protein. Of more than 95,000 distinct CDR3 sequences in the sample, about half were seen once. Study-wide findings and caveats: A model of 13 V-J pairs discriminated ophthalmopathy from stable hyperthyroidism. Ophthalmopathy onset followed model prediction by a median roughly 6.5 months.

This clonotype has ten or more counts. Its antigen is currently unknown. This receptor was obtained from a middle-aged man with Graves' hyperthyroidism. Sequenced input: blood.

The CDR3 spells CATLGRGVGTDTQYF. The CDR3 coding sequence is TGCGCCACCCTCGGGAGGGGGGTTGGCACAGATACGCAGTATTTT. The chain couples TRBV10-2 to TRBJ2-3, with 8 bases matching TRBD2. Germline lookup yields CDR1 WSHSY and CDR2 SAAADI. The CDR3 is 15 amino acids. Trimming at V came to 10 bases and at J to 1 base, leaving 10 bases not matched to a gene.